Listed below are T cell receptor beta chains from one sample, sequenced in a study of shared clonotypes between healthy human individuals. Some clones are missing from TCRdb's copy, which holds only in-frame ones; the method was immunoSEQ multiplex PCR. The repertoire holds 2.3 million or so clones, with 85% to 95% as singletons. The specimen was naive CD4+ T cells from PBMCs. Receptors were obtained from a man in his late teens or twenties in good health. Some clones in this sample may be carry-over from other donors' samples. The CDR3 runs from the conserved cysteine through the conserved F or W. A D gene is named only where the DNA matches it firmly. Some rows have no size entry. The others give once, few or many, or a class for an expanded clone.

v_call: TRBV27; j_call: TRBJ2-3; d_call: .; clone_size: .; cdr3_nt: TGTGCCAGCAGAGCGCAAACAGATACGCAGTATTTT; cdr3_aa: CASRAQTDTQYF
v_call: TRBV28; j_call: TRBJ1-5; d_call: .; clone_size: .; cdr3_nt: TGTGCCAGCAGACCTGGATCAGGGTCTAGTCAGCCCCAGCATTTT; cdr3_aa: CASRPGSGSSQPQHF
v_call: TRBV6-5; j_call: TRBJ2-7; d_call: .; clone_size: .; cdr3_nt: TGTGCCAGCAGTTACAGTTTCGGGACCTCCTACGAGCAGTACTTC; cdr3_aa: CASSYSFGTSYEQYF
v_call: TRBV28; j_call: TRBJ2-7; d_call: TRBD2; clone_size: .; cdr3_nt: TGTGCCAGCAGTTTTGCACTAGCGGGAGCGGTCTACGAGCAGTACTTC; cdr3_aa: CASSFALAGAVYEQYF
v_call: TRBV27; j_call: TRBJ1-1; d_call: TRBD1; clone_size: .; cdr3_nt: TGTGCCAGCAGTTTAACCCGACAGGGGAGTGAAGCTTTCTTT; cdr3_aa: CASSLTRQGSEAFF
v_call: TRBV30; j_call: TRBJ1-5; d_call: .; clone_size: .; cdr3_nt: TGTGCCTGGAGTGTACCCATACCGTCCAATCAGCCCCAGCATTTT; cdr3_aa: CAWSVPIPSNQPQHF
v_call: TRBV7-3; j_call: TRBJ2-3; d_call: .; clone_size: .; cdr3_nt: TGTGCCAGCAGCGCACTTGGCGTAGACGCAGATACGCAGTATTTT; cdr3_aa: CASSALGVDADTQYF
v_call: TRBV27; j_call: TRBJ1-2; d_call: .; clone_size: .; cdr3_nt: TGTGCCAGCAGGTTACAGGGAGTCGGTAACGGCTACACCTTC; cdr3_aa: CASRLQGVGNGYTF
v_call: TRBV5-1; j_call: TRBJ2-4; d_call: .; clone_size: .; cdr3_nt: TGCGCCAGCAGCTTGGTTGCGAGGGACATTCAGTACTTC; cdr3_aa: CASSLVARDIQYF
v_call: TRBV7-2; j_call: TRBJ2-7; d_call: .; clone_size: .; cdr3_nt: TGTGCCAGCAGCTTTTCCCGGGACGGTAGTTACGAGCAGTACTTC; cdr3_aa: CASSFSRDGSYEQYF
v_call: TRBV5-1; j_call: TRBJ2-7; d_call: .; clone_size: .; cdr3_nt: TGCGCCAGCAGCTTCCAGGGACGCGAGCAGTACTTC; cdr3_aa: CASSFQGREQYF
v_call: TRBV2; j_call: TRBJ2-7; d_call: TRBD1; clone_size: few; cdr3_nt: TGTGCCAGCAGTAGGACAGGGGACGAGCAGTACTTC; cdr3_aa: CASSRTGDEQYF
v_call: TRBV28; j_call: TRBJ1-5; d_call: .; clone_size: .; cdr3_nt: TGTGCCAGCGGTCGTCCACCTAGCAATCAGCCCCAGCATTTT; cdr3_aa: CASGRPPSNQPQHF
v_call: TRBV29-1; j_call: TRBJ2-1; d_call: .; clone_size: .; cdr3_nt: TGCAGCGTTGAAGATCCCCCCGGGGCAGGCTCCTACAATGAGCAGTTCTTC; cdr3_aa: CSVEDPPGAGSYNEQFF
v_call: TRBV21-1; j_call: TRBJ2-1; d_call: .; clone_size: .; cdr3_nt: TGTGCCAGCAGCGCCCTGACGGCGGGAAGCTCCTACAATGAGCAGTTCTTC; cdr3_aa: CASSALTAGSSYNEQFF
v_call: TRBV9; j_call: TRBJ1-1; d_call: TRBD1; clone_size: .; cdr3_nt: TGTGCCAGCAGCAGGGGGCACTCCTTCATGAACACTGAAGCTTTCTTT; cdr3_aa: CASSRGHSFMNTEAFF
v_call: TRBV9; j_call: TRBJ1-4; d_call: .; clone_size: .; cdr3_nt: TGTGCCAGCAGCCCCCGGGACGGCCGAAATGAAAAACTGTTTTTT; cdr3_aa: CASSPRDGRNEKLFF
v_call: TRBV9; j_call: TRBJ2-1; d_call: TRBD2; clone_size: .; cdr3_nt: TGTGCCAGCAGCGGGGGGCTAGCGGGAGGACTCTACAATGAGCAGTTCTTC; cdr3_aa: CASSGGLAGGLYNEQFF
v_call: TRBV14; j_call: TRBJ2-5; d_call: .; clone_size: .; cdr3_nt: TGTGCCAGCAGCCAAGAGGTCCGGGGGAAGACCCAGTACTTC; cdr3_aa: CASSQEVRGKTQYF
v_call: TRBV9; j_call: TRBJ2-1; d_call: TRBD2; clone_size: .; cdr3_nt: TGTGCCAGCAGCGTGGGGCTAGCGGGACACCAATCCTACAATGAGCAGTTCTTC; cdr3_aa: CASSVGLAGHQSYNEQFF
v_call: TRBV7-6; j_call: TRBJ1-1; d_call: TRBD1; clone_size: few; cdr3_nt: TGTGCCAGCAGCCCACAGGGGCAGGACGATCAAGCTTTCTTT; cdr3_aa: CASSPQGQDDQAFF
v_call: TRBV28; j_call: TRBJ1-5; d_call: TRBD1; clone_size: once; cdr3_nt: TGTGCCAGCAGTCTCGGGACAGGGGTCGGCCAGCCCCAGCATTTT; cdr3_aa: CASSLGTGVGQPQHF
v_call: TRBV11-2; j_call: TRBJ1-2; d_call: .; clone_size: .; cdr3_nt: TGTGCCAGCAGCTTAGTGGTGGGGCGTGGCTACACCTTC; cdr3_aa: CASSLVVGRGYTF
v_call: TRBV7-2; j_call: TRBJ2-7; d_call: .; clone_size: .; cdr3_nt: TGTGCCAGCAGCCCAGGCGCGCCTCTTTACGAGCAGTACTTC; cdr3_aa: CASSPGAPLYEQYF
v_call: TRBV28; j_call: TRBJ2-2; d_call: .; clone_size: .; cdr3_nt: TGTGCCAGCAGTCCCCCCGGGGAGCTGTTTTTT; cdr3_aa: CASSPPGELFF
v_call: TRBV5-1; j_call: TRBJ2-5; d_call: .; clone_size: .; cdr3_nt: TGCGCCAGCAGAGCTAGCGTTGAAGAGACCCAGTACTTC; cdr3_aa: CASRASVEETQYF
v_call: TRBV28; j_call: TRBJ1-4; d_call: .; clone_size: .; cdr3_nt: TGTGCCAGCAGTTTACAGTTAGAAAAACTGTTTTTT; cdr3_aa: CASSLQLEKLFF
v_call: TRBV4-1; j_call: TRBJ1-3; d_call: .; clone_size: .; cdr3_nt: TGCGCCAGCAGCCAGGAGGGGCGATCGTCCCAAACTTCTGGAAACACCATATATTTT; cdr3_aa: CASSQEGRSSQTSGNTIYF
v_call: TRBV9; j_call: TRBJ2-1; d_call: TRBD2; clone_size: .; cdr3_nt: TGTGCCAGCAGCGTCCTAGCGGAACCCTACAATGAGCAGTTCTTC; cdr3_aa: CASSVLAEPYNEQFF
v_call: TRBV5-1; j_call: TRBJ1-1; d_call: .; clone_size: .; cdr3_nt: TGCGCCAGCAGCGGGGGGGTCGTTACGAACACTGAAGCTTTCTTT; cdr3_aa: CASSGGVVTNTEAFF